The 13 T cell receptor beta chains below all came from one sample that was sequenced in a study of blood T cell repertoires in COVID-19. The assay was immunoSEQ multiplex PCR, and TCRdb's table has in-frame clones only and misses some. This sample has 70,000 to 95,000 clones, with about 83% found just once. What was sequenced was peripheral blood. The receptors originated from a human donor in a cohort sampled during active COVID-19.

This clone showed up just a few times. The chain uses TRBV7-2 and TRBJ2-7; D is perhaps TRBD1 (5 bases). CDR3 length: 15 amino acids. Germline values: CDR1 SGHTA, CDR2 FQGNSA. Trimming pared 5 bases from V and 7 bases from J, leaving 21 bases between. The DNA of the CDR3 is TGTGCCAGCAGCCGCTCGGTGGACAAAGGCAGAGAGCAGTACTTC. This encodes CASSRSVDKGREQYF.

The chain has TRBV5-1 and TRBJ1-5, with D possibly TRBD1 on 5 matching bases. V was cut by 10 bases and J by 5 bases, with 16 bases left in between. CDR3 length equals 13 residues. Per germline, CDR1 SGHRS and CDR2 YFSETQ. The chain's CDR3 is CAGNGGRDQPQHF. CDR3 in DNA: TGCGCCGGCAATGGGGGGAGGGATCAGCCCCAGCATTTT.

This chain connects TRBV6-5 to TRBJ2-7, with 9 bases identical to TRBD2. Looked up from germline, CDR1 is MNHEY and CDR2 is SVGAGI. The ends lost 2 bases at V and 3 bases at J; junction bases unmatched: 2. The CDR3 is made up of 14 amino acids. CDR3 nucleotides: TGTGCCAGCAGTTACCGGCGGGGGGGCTACGAGCAGTACTTC. Translated: CASSYRRGGYEQYF.

The CDR3 protein is CASSWRETQYF. The DNA for the CDR3 is TGTGCCAGCAGCTGGAGGGAGACCCAGTACTTC. The J gene is TRBJ2-5, the V gene TRBV7-9, with D perhaps matching TRBD2 (5 bases). The ends were cut back, 4 bases at V and 5 bases at J, with 5 bases in the middle. From germline, CDR1 is SEHNR and CDR2 FQNEAQ (reference sequence). The CDR3 covers 11 residues. The entire variable domain, with the rest obtained from reference TRBV7-9 and TRBJ2-5, is as follows: DTGVSQNPRHKITKRGQNVTFRCDPISEHNRLYWYRQTLGQGPEFLTYFQNEAQLEKSRLLSDRFSAERPKGSFSTLEIQRTEQGDSAMYLCASSWRETQYFGPGTRLLVL.

V and J are TRBV7-2 and TRBJ2-5; a possible D gene is TRBD1 (5 bases). CDR3 length equals 13 residues. Trimming took off 4 bases at V and 1 base at J, with 7 bases between the two ends. From germline, CDR1 is SGHTA and CDR2 FQGNSA. CDR3 residues: CASSYRLQETQYF. CDR3 nucleotide sequence: TGTGCCAGCAGCTACAGGCTCCAAGAGACCCAGTACTTC.

The V gene is TRBV7-2, the J gene TRBJ2-1; D is possibly TRBD2 (6 bases). Per the germline V gene, CDR1 is SGHTA and CDR2 is FQGNSA. The CDR3 sequence is 14 residues long. V was trimmed by 1 base and J by 10 bases, leaving 14 bases between them. The CDR3 region is CASSLDHGSWEQFF. The CDR3 DNA is TGTGCCAGCAGCTTAGATCACGGGAGTTGGGAGCAGTTCTTC.

This sequence joins TRBV15 and TRBJ2-7; D ambiguous. This CDR3 is built from 13 residues. The germline V and J ends were trimmed by 5 bases and 3 bases, with 11 bases remaining between them. Germline loops: CDR1 LNHNV, CDR2 YYDKDF (reference sequence). The DNA for the CDR3 is TGTGCCACCAGCGCAGATGTACACTACGAGCAGTACTTC. Protein product: CATSADVHYEQYF.

The rearrangement links TRBV5-4 to TRBJ2-7; maybe TRBD1 (6 bases). V lost 4 bases, J lost 6 bases, and 17 bases lay in between. The germline V gene encodes CDR1 SGHNT and CDR2 YYREEE (reference sequence). This CDR3 has 14 amino acids. CDR3 nucleotide sequence: TGTGCCAGCAGCCGCAATCAGGGGATGAGCGAGCAGTACTTC. Its protein is CASSRNQGMSEQYF.

The CDR3 bases are TGTGCCAGCAGCACCCGGGACAGGGTCTCAGAGACCCAGTACTTC. Encoded protein: CASSTRDRVSETQYF. The rearrangement uses TRBV7-8 and TRBJ2-5; TRBD1 agrees at 9 bases. Trimming cost V 5 bases and J 4 bases; bases outside gene matches: 8. From germline, CDR1 is SGHVS and CDR2 FQNEAQ. The length of the CDR3 is 15 residues.

The rearrangement uses TRBV24-1 and TRBJ2-5, with 9 bases that match TRBD1. Germline V gene lookup returns CDR1 KGHDR and CDR2 SFDVKD. With V trimmed by 4 bases and J by 5 bases, 7 bases remained unmatched. The CDR3 covers 15 residues. CDR3 loop: CATSERTGGRETQYF. The CDR3 bases are TGTGCCACCAGTGAAAGAACAGGGGGCAGGGAGACCCAGTACTTC.

V gene TRBV6-5 combines with J gene TRBJ2-3; the D gene is possibly TRBD2 (7 bases). V shed 7 bases and J shed 3 bases, with 11 bases lying between them. The CDR3 runs 13 residues. In germline, CDR1 is MNHEY, CDR2 SVGAGI. This CDR3 reads CASMGGRTDTQYF. The CDR3 nucleotides read TGTGCCAGCATGGGGGGGCGGACAGATACGCAGTATTTT.

The chain couples TRBV6-2 or TRBV6-3 to TRBJ2-1, with TRBD2 matching 16 bases. V shed 4 bases, J shed 9 bases, and the junction held 6 bases outside the gene matches. The CDR3 length is 16 residues. CDR1 and CDR2 from the germline V gene are MNHEY and SVGEGT. The DNA for the CDR3 is TGTGCCAGCAGTTTGGGACTAGCGGGGGGGCTAGGTGAGCAGTTCTTC. This encodes CASSLGLAGGLGEQFF.

The chain recombines TRBV6-5 with TRBJ1-6; D is undetermined. Germline assignment: CDR1 MNHEY and CDR2 SVGAGI. V gave up 8 bases and J gave up 4 bases, with 15 bases separating them. The CDR3 contains 15 residues. The CDR3, as DNA: TGTGCCAGCGGTCGGAGGGATTTATATAATTCACCCCTCCACTTT. Translated: CASGRRDLYNSPLHF.